This T cell receptor beta chain was recorded in a study of patients and donors after allogeneic stem cell transplantation (TCRdb year 2020). Receptor libraries were prepared by RT-PCR. Sequencing relied on a NextSeq 550. The public reads were reanalyzed by TCRdb: fastp trimming at Q25, MiXCR alignment, in-frame beta chains only. Merged by CDR3 protein, the rows form single entries marked with the most common genes and DNA. The sample has approximately 20,000 distinct CDR3 sequences on record, 4.9% of them singletons. 40% of the sample is held by the ten biggest clonotypes. V is cut by 3 bases and J by 4 bases, and the space between the germline ends is 11 bases. From the germline V gene, CDR1 is SGHTS and CDR2 is YDEGEE. There are 14 amino acids in the CDR3, from cysteine to phenylalanine inclusive. The DNA shown is the 42-base CDR3, in frame from base 1. This clonotype was seen repeatedly, ten times or more. There is no known antigen for this receptor. Within one base of it there is no much larger clone, and no base qualities were kept.

In this chain, TRBV5-8 is recombined with TRBJ1-5, with the identity of the D gene unclear. This TCR was recovered from a human donor who was either an allogeneic HSCT recipient or a stem cell or donor lymphocyte infusion donor (not recorded which). It is not recorded whose cells these are; they may come from a transplant donor. The sequencing sample was made of blood, either unsorted or a sorted T cell fraction (not recorded which). The DNA sequence reads TGTGCCAGCAGCTCGATCCCGGGGAATCAGCCCCAGCATTTT. This yields the protein CASSSIPGNQPQHF.